This TCR beta chain was observed in a study of T and B cells in COVID-19 patients. For the study at large: Peripheral blood came from COVID-19 patients with active infection or after recovery.

Multiplex PCR with BIOMED2 TRB-A/B primer pools amplified TRB rearrangements. Each CDR3 protein gets one entry after TCRdb re-called the multiplex PCR reads with MiXCR. In the table there are several thousand distinct CDR3 sequences, around 24% of which are singletons. From blood, roughly 220-550 ng of genomic DNA served as TRB template. This clonotype is deemed medium-sized (0.01 to 0.1%). The sequence was obtained from a human donor with active COVID-19. The source material was blood.

The CDR3 DNA is TGTGCCAGCTCCCTCAGTTGGGCCCCTACCTACGAGCAGTACTTC. As protein: CASSLSWAPTYEQYF. J is TRBJ2-7 and V is TRBV18; D remains ambiguous. From germline, CDR1 is KGHSH and CDR2 LQKENI. The CDR3 loop spans 15 amino acids. V was pared by 6 bases and J by 2 bases, with 17 bases between.